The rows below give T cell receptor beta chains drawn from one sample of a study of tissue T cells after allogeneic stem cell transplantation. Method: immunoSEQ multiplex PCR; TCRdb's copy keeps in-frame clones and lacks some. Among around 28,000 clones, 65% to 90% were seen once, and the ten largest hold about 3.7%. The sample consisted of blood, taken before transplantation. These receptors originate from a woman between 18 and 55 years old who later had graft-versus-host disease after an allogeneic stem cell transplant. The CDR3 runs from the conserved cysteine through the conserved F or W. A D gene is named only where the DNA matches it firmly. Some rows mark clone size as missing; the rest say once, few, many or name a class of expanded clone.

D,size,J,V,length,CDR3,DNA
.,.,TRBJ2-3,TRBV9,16,CASSVKVGLGTDTQYF,TGTGCCAGCAGCGTAAAGGTAGGGTTGGGCACAGATACGCAGTATTTT
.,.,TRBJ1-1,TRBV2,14,CASSERGGNTEAFF,TGTGCCAGCAGTGAAAGAGGGGGGAACACTGAAGCTTTCTTT
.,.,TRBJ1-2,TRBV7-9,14,CASSPSQGNYGYTF,TGTGCCAGCAGCCCGTCTCAGGGAAACTATGGCTACACCTTC
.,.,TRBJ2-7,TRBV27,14,CASSTKTGTYEQYF,TGTGCCAGCAGTACCAAAACTGGTACCTACGAGCAGTACTTC
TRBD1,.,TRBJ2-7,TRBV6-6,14,CASSAQTGAYEQYF,TGTGCCAGCAGTGCTCAGACAGGGGCATACGAGCAGTACTTC
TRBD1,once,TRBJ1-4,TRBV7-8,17,CASSSGQGALANEKLFF,TGTGCCAGCAGCTCAGGACAGGGGGCGTTAGCTAATGAAAAACTGTTTTTT
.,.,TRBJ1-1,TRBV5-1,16,CASSLGTAGTNTEAFF,TGCGCCAGCAGCTTGGGGACCGCTGGAACTAACACTGAAGCTTTCTTT
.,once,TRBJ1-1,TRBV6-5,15,CASSYSMRVNTEAFF,TGTGCCAGCAGTTACTCGATGCGGGTGAACACTGAAGCTTTCTTT
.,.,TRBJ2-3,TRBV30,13,CASDVRSTDTQYF,TGTGCCTCGGACGTACGAAGCACAGATACGCAGTATTTT
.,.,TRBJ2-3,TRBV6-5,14,CASKRDRVPDTQYF,TGTGCCAGCAAACGGGATCGCGTCCCAGATACGCAGTATTTT
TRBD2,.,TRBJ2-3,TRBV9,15,CASSVGGSAGDTQYF,TGTGCCAGCAGCGTAGGCGGGAGCGCTGGAGATACGCAGTATTTT
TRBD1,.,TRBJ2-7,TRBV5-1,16,CASSRGQTLTDYEQYF,TGCGCCAGCAGCAGGGGACAGACACTTACCGACTACGAGCAGTACTTC
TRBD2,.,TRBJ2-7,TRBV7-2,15,CASSSTGGGAYEQYF,TGTGCCAGCAGCTCCACGGGGGGTGGGGCCTACGAGCAGTACTTC
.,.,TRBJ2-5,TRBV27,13,CASSPRSGETQYF,TGTGCCAGCAGTCCGCGTAGTGGGGAGACCCAGTACTTC
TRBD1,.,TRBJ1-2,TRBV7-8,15,CASSLGTGINYGYTF,TGTGCCAGCAGCTTAGGGACAGGGATAAACTATGGCTACACCTTC
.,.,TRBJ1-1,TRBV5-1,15,CASSLGRQGGTEAFF,TGCGCCAGCAGCTTGGGACGGCAGGGAGGTACTGAAGCTTTCTTT
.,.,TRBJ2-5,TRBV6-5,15,CASSYRDKFGETQYF,TGTGCCAGCAGTTACCGCGATAAGTTCGGAGAGACCCAGTACTTC
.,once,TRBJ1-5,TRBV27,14,CASSLSRGTQPQHF,TGTGCCAGCAGTTTATCGCGGGGGACTCAGCCCCAGCATTTT
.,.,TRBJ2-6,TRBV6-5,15,CASSAQATGANVLTF,TGTGCCAGCAGCGCCCAGGCTACAGGGGCCAACGTCCTGACTTTC
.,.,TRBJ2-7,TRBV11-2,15,CASSPWSRDLSEQYF,TGTGCCAGCAGCCCCTGGAGTCGGGATCTGTCCGAGCAGTACTTC
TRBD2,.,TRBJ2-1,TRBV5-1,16,CASSLALREGRDEQFF,TGCGCCAGCAGCTTGGCATTACGGGAGGGCCGTGATGAGCAGTTCTTC
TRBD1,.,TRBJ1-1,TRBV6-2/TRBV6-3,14,CASSWTGSATEAFF,TGTGCCAGCAGTTGGACAGGGTCGGCAACTGAAGCTTTCTTT
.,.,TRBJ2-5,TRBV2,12,CASSSEGETQYF,TGTGCCAGCAGTTCTGAAGGGGAGACCCAGTACTTC
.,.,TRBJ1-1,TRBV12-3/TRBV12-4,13,CASSLNRWAEAFF,TGTGCCAGCAGTTTAAATCGGTGGGCTGAAGCTTTCTTT
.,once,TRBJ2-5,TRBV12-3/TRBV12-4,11,CASSVQETQYF,TGTGCCAGCAGTGTACAAGAGACCCAGTACTTC
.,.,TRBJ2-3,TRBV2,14,CASNLRGDTDTQYF,TGTGCCAGCAATCTAAGGGGCGACACAGATACGCAGTATTTT
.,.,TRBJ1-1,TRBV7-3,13,CASSLTVNTEAFF,TGTGCCAGCAGCTTAACCGTGAACACTGAAGCTTTCTTT
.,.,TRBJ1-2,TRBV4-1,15,CASSQDPQGGYGYTF,TGCGCCAGCAGCCAAGATCCGCAGGGCGGCTATGGCTACACCTTC
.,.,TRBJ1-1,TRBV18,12,CASSLSDTEAFF,TGTGCCAGCTCACTCTCGGACACTGAAGCTTTCTTT
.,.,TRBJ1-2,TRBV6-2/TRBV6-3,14,CASSYPQMRGGYTF,TGTGCCAGCAGTTACCCCCAGATGAGAGGGGGCTACACCTTC
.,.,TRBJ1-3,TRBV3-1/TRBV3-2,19,CASSQDGGQGTCSGNTIYF,TGTGCCAGCAGCCAAGATGGCGGGCAGGGGACTTGCTCTGGAAACACCATATATTTT
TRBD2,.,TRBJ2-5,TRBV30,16,CAWSVIAGGRGETQYF,TGTGCCTGGAGTGTTATAGCGGGGGGGCGAGGAGAGACCCAGTACTTC
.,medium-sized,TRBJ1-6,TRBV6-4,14,CASSDGTEGSPLHF,TGTGCCAGCAGTGACGGAACAGAGGGTTCACCCCTCCACTTT
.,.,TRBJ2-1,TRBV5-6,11,CASSSYNEQFF,TGTGCCAGCAGCTCTTACAATGAGCAGTTCTTC
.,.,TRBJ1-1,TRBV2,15,CASMPGGEGNTEAFF,TGTGCCAGCATGCCGGGGGGCGAAGGGAACACTGAAGCTTTCTTT
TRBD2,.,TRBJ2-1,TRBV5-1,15,CASSPPSGPSDEQFF,TGCGCCAGCAGCCCACCTAGCGGTCCTTCGGATGAGCAGTTCTTC
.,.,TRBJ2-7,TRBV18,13,CASSPAGYHEQYF,TGTGCCAGCTCACCCGCAGGGTACCACGAGCAGTACTTC
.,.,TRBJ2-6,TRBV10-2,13,CASSEAGANVLTF,TGCGCCAGCAGTGAGGCTGGGGCCAACGTCCTGACTTTC
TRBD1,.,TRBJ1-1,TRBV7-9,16,CASSTDRGRLNTEAFF,TGTGCCAGCAGCACCGACAGGGGGCGTCTGAACACTGAAGCTTTCTTT
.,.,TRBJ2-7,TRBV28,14,CASSLGRDYYEQYF,TGTGCCAGCAGTTTAGGCAGGGATTACTACGAGCAGTACTTC
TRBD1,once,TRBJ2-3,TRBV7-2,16,CASSYLWDRGRDTQYF,TGTGCCAGCAGCTATTTATGGGACAGGGGTCGGGATACGCAGTATTTT
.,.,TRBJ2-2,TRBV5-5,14,CASSPARNTGELFF,TGTGCCAGCAGCCCGGCGCGGAACACCGGGGAGCTGTTTTTT
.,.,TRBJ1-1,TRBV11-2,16,CASSLRFGVRYTEAFF,TGTGCCAGCAGCTTGAGATTTGGGGTAAGATACACTGAAGCTTTCTTT
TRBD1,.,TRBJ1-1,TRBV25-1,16,CASSAMTGVLNTEAFF,TGTGCCAGCAGTGCCATGACAGGGGTTTTGAACACTGAAGCTTTCTTT
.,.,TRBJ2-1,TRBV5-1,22,CASSLISGAAGRSLSSYNEQFF,TGCGCCAGCAGCTTGATCTCCGGGGCGGCAGGGAGGTCGTTAAGCTCCTACAATGAGCAGTTCTTC
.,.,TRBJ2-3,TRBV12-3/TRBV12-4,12,CASSLYTDTQYF,TGTGCCAGCAGCTTATACACAGATACGCAGTATTTT
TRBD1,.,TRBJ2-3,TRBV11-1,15,CASSLGTGHTDTQYF,TGTGCCAGCAGCTTAGGGACAGGGCACACAGATACGCAGTATTTT
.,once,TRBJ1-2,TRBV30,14,CAWSTGQGWYGYTF,TGTGCCTGGTCGACGGGTCAGGGTTGGTATGGCTACACCTTC
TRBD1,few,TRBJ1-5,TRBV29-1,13,CSVGQGVGQPQHF,TGCAGCGTTGGACAGGGGGTAGGGCAGCCCCAGCATTTT
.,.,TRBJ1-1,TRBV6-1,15,CASSDLVGTNTEAFF,TGTGCCAGCAGTGATTTAGTAGGAACGAACACTGAAGCTTTCTTT
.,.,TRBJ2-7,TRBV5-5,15,CASSLHSGVSYEQYF,TGTGCCAGCAGCTTACACTCGGGGGTCTCCTACGAGCAGTACTTC
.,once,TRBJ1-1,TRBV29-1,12,CSVVQGGDEAFF,TGCAGCGTAGTACAGGGAGGCGATGAAGCTTTCTTT
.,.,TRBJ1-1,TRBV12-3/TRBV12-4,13,CASSFRGNTEAFF,TGTGCCAGCAGTTTCCGGGGAAACACTGAAGCTTTCTTT